This entry concerns a single TCR beta chain. The antigen is not known. Indicated time point: week 23, last vaccination. In every dose of vaccine, 300 ug of mutant IDH1 20-mer peptide was given alongside topical imiquimod. This record belongs to a study of a mutant IDH1 vaccine in newly diagnosed glioma. The protocol was immunoSEQ multiplex PCR, while the TCRdb copy is restricted to in-frame clones and leaves out a portion. This table has approximately 60,000 clones, about 81% appearing once. V gave up 3 bases and J gave up 3 bases, with 17 bases separating them. The germline CDR1 and CDR2 sequences are MNHEY and SMNVEV (reference sequence). This CDR3 has 16 residues.

The sequenced sample was PBMCs, obtained from a glioma patient whose treatment included an IDH1 peptide vaccine. V usage is TRBV27 and J usage is TRBJ1-2; no reliable D call. The TCR was taken from a woman aged 40-49 years with glioma. Some clones in this sample may be carry-over from other donors' samples. CDR3 sequence reads: CASSFLGFSPYYGYTF. Written as DNA, the CDR3 is TGTGCCAGCAGTTTTTTAGGGTTCTCCCCCTACTATGGCTACACCTTC.